These T cell receptor beta chains were read from a single sample in a study of cytomegalovirus exposure and HLA in healthy donors. Sequencing used immunoSEQ multiplex PCR; TCRdb keeps in-frame clones, though not all of them. Of under 200,000 clones listed, roughly nine tenths are singletons. Source material: PBMCs. All receptors come from a woman under 40 in good health and CMV-seronegative. The CDR3 runs from the conserved cysteine through the conserved F or W. D genes are given only for firm matches. Clone size is given for some rows only: seen once, a few or many times, or a class if the clone is expanded.

TRBV7-9,NA,NA,TRBJ1-4,TGTGCCAGCAGCTACGGGGCAGAGAACCCTAATGAAAAACTGTTTTTT,CASSYGAENPNEKLFF
TRBV2,once,NA,TRBJ2-2,TGTGCCAGCAGTGAATTTACGGGGGCCGGGGAGCTGTTTTTT,CASSEFTGAGELFF
TRBV4-3,NA,NA,TRBJ1-2,TGCGCCAGCAGCCCCCGGGACACGGCTAACTATGGCTACACCTTC,CASSPRDTANYGYTF
TRBV2,NA,TRBD2,TRBJ2-5,TGTGCCAGCAGTGAAGGCGGGGCTAGCGGACTGGAGACCCAGTACTTC,CASSEGGASGLETQYF
TRBV5-4,NA,NA,TRBJ2-2,TGTGCCAGCAGCTTGGTGGCAGGGGTGGACACCGGGGAGCTGTTTTTT,CASSLVAGVDTGELFF
TRBV5-1,NA,NA,TRBJ1-1,TGCGCCAGCAGCGGAACAGGGTTGACTGAAGCTTTCTTT,CASSGTGLTEAFF
TRBV7-2,NA,NA,TRBJ2-7,TGTGCCAGCAGCCCCCGAGGGGGGGCTTACGAGCAGTACTTC,CASSPRGGAYEQYF
TRBV4-3,NA,TRBD2,TRBJ2-5,TGCGCCAGCAGCCGACGGACTAGCGAATGGGAGACCCAGTACTTC,CASSRRTSEWETQYF
TRBV4-3,NA,TRBD2,TRBJ2-7,TGCGCCAGCAGCCAAGGACTAGCGGGAGGGGATTTTTACGAGCAGTACTTC,CASSQGLAGGDFYEQYF
TRBV19,NA,NA,TRBJ1-5,TGTGCCAGTAGTATTTCCCGTTCAGGGGTTCAGCCCCAGCATTTT,CASSISRSGVQPQHF
TRBV29-1,NA,TRBD1,TRBJ2-5,TGCAGCGTGGGACAGATCCAAGAGACCCAGTACTTC,CSVGQIQETQYF
TRBV14,NA,TRBD1,TRBJ2-2,TGTGCCAGCAGCCAAGGACAGGGGGCGAGGGAGCTGTTTTTT,CASSQGQGARELFF
TRBV28,once,TRBD1,TRBJ2-7,TGTGCCAGCAGTTTAGGGACAGGAGAGCAGTACTTC,CASSLGTGEQYF
TRBV4-1,NA,NA,TRBJ2-7,TGCGCCAGCAGCCGAGAGAACTCCTACGAGCAGTACTTC,CASSRENSYEQYF
TRBV27,NA,NA,TRBJ2-7,TGTGCCAGCAGTTTAGTTCCTGCCCCAGTCTACGAGCAGTACTTC,CASSLVPAPVYEQYF
TRBV5-1,once,NA,TRBJ2-7,TGCGCCAGCAGCTTGGATCTCCCGATCCCTTACGAGCAGTACTTC,CASSLDLPIPYEQYF
TRBV7-8,NA,TRBD1,TRBJ1-5,TGTGCCAGCAGCCACACCGGGACAGGGGGCCGGAGCAATCAGCCCCAGCATTTT,CASSHTGTGGRSNQPQHF
TRBV5-1,NA,NA,TRBJ2-1,TGCGCCAGCAGGTATTTGATCGGGGGCGGTGAGCAGTTCTTC,CASRYLIGGGEQFF
TRBV9,NA,NA,TRBJ2-7,TGTGCCAGCAGCGGACGCCCGGGGGGCACGGTCCCCTACGAGCAGTACTTC,CASSGRPGGTVPYEQYF
TRBV7-9,NA,TRBD1,TRBJ1-5,TGTGCCAGCAGCCAACAGGGGGTGCATAGCAATCAGCCCCAGCATTTT,CASSQQGVHSNQPQHF
TRBV25-1,NA,TRBD1,TRBJ1-2,TGTGCCAGCAGTGCCCCGGACAGGGTTACAGATGGCTACACCTTC,CASSAPDRVTDGYTF
TRBV7-8,NA,NA,TRBJ2-7,TGTGCCAGCAGCTTAGGGGTCTACGAGCAGTACTTC,CASSLGVYEQYF
TRBV7-6,once,NA,TRBJ1-1,TGTGCCAGCAGCTTATTCGGGCCTAACACTGAAGCTTTCTTT,CASSLFGPNTEAFF
TRBV2,NA,NA,TRBJ1-2,TGTGCCAGCAGTGAATTGGCTAACTATGGCTACACCTTC,CASSELANYGYTF
TRBV11-2,NA,NA,TRBJ1-3,TGTGCCAGCAGCTTAGGCGTACCTGGAAACACCATATATTTT,CASSLGVPGNTIYF
TRBV2,NA,NA,TRBJ2-1,TGTGCCAGCAGATTTCAGGGAGGGGGCAATGAGCAGTTCTTC,CASRFQGGGNEQFF
TRBV5-5,NA,NA,TRBJ1-6,TGTGCCAGCAGCTTGGATGTGGGCAGGGGTCTTTCACCCCTCCACTTT,CASSLDVGRGLSPLHF
TRBV11-2,NA,TRBD2,TRBJ2-1,TGTGCCAGCAGCTTAACGAAAGCGGGAGTATCGGACAATGAGCAGTTCTTC,CASSLTKAGVSDNEQFF
TRBV12-5,NA,TRBD1,TRBJ1-6,TGTGCTAGTGGTTTAGTACAGGGGGCTTACTATAATTCACCCCTCCACTTT,CASGLVQGAYYNSPLHF
TRBV9,NA,NA,TRBJ2-2,TGTGCCAGCAGCCCAAGGCTGGAAACGAACACCGGGGAGCTGTTTTTT,CASSPRLETNTGELFF
TRBV2,NA,NA,TRBJ2-3,TGTGCCAGCAGTGGAGATTTCACAGATACGCAGTATTTT,CASSGDFTDTQYF
TRBV2,NA,NA,TRBJ2-1,TGTGCCAGCAGAAGGTCGGCTGATGAGCAGTTCTTC,CASRRSADEQFF
TRBV15,NA,TRBD1,TRBJ1-4,TGTGCCACCAGCAGCCGGGACAGGGATGAAAAACTGTTTTTT,CATSSRDRDEKLFF
TRBV5-6,NA,NA,TRBJ2-1,TGTGCCAGCAGCCGGATAGGACAGCCGAATGAGCAGTTCTTC,CASSRIGQPNEQFF
TRBV7-2,NA,TRBD2,TRBJ2-2,TGTGCCAGCAGCCCGCGGGGGTTCGGGGAGCTGTTTTTT,CASSPRGFGELFF
TRBV4-3,NA,NA,TRBJ2-4,TGCGCCAGCAGCCAGGACGCTCAAAACATTCAGTACTTC,CASSQDAQNIQYF
TRBV5-1,NA,NA,TRBJ1-6,TGCGCCAGCAGCTTTGGAGATTATAATTCACCCCTCCACTTT,CASSFGDYNSPLHF
TRBV7-3,NA,NA,TRBJ2-1,TGTGCCAGCAGCTTTTACGGCGGGGGCGTCAATGAGCAGTTCTTC,CASSFYGGGVNEQFF
TRBV4-1,NA,NA,TRBJ2-2,TGCGCCAGCAGCCAAGATCGGGGCAGTACCGGGGAGCTGTTTTTT,CASSQDRGSTGELFF
TRBV7-8,NA,NA,TRBJ2-7,TGTGCCAGCAGCTCTCCTACGAGTGGGGAGTACTTC,CASSSPTSGEYF
TRBV6-1,NA,NA,TRBJ1-3,TGTGCCAGCAGTGAAGCAGGGTATAGTCAGAGGGGAAACACCATATATTTT,CASSEAGYSQRGNTIYF
TRBV28,NA,NA,TRBJ2-2,TGTGCCAGCAGTCCTCACATAACCGGGGAGCTGTTTTTT,CASSPHITGELFF
TRBV9,NA,NA,TRBJ1-5,TGTGCCAGCAGCCCCGGACAGAATAGCAATCAGCCCCAGCATTTT,CASSPGQNSNQPQHF
TRBV5-4,NA,NA,TRBJ2-3,TGTGCCAGCAGCTACCCGCACACAGATACGCAGTATTTT,CASSYPHTDTQYF
TRBV10-3,NA,TRBD1,TRBJ1-2,TGTGCCATCAGTCCTATACAGGGGGCTGGCTACACCTTC,CAISPIQGAGYTF
TRBV9,NA,NA,TRBJ2-4,TGTGCCAGCAGCGTAGGTGGGGGGGCCGCCAAAAACATTCAGTACTTC,CASSVGGGAAKNIQYF
TRBV27,NA,NA,TRBJ2-3,TGTGCCAGCAGTTTAACAAACCTGTGGGGCACAGATACGCAGTATTTT,CASSLTNLWGTDTQYF
TRBV6-4,NA,TRBD2,TRBJ2-2,TGTGCCAGAACTAGGACTAGCGGGCCCGGGGAGCTGTTTTTT,CARTRTSGPGELFF
TRBV9,NA,TRBD2,TRBJ2-1,TGTGCCAGCAGCGTAGAATCAGGACTAGCGGGGAGCTACAATGAGCAGTTCTTC,CASSVESGLAGSYNEQFF
TRBV19,NA,NA,TRBJ2-7,TGTGCCAGTAGTAAGAAGGGATCTGGGGCCTACGAGCAGTACTTC,CASSKKGSGAYEQYF
TRBV6-6,NA,TRBD1,TRBJ1-2,TGTGCCAGCAGTTTACAGGGGGCGAGCTCTGGCTACACCTTC,CASSLQGASSGYTF
TRBV19,once,TRBD2,TRBJ2-1,TGTGCCAGTATAGGCCAAGGGACTAGCGGTCGTCAACGGCAGTTCTTC,CASIGQGTSGRQRQFF
TRBV6-1,NA,TRBD1,TRBJ2-2,TGTGCCAGCAGTCCAGGGGGTACCGGGGAGCTGTTTTTT,CASSPGGTGELFF